This T cell receptor beta chain was found in a study of T cells in localized non-small cell lung cancer. General study findings and limits: Tumor samples were not multi-region, leaving intratumor heterogeneity unexcluded. Elevated blood T cell density was associated with longer overall survival. Exceeding tumor, uninvolved adjacent lung had the highest T cell clonality.

V was clipped by 6 bases and J by 8 bases, with 7 bases between them. Germline CDR1 is MNHNS and CDR2 is SASEGT. The length of the CDR3 is 11 residues. The data were produced by immunoSEQ multiplex PCR, yet TCRdb's version contains in-frame clones alone and is incomplete. This table holds 45,000 to 60,000 clones, 86% found once. This clone was observed once. What it binds is not known. This receptor was obtained from a man between 40 and 70 years old with stage II lung adenocarcinoma. Sample: PBMCs, taken before any cancer treatment. The chain links TRBV6-1 to TRBJ1-4, with D hard to call. CDR3 amino acids: CASSEIEKLFF. In nucleotides, the CDR3 is TGTGCCAGCAGCGAAATCGAAAAACTGTTTTTT.